What follows describes a single T cell receptor (beta chain). The antigen remains undetermined. This CDR3 is 14 amino acids long. V shed 1 base and J 5 bases; nucleotides not matched to a gene: 2. Germline V lookup: CDR1 KGHSY, CDR2 FQNENV. This sample is drawn from a study of cytomegalovirus exposure and HLA in healthy donors. Regarding the study as a whole: Reportedly, a later analysis found an Asian-associated ancestry cluster had fewer N-insertions than the approximately 670-donor mean. Later work associated fewer than 20,000 TCR beta sequences with HLA alleles at 0.05 false discovery rate. A previous analysis found most TCR beta V segments productive roughly 87% or roughly 30% of the time.

With 60 Vbeta and 13 Jbeta primers, the PCR was carried out. Only in-frame clones appear in the TCRdb table, and some are missing; sequencing was by immunoSEQ multiplex PCR. The profile shows fewer than 130,000 clones, over 60% of them singletons. The sequencing sample was made of PBMCs. The chain joins TRBV16 to TRBJ1-1, with 9 bases that match TRBD1. This receptor was identified in an older woman in good health and CMV-seropositive. The CDR3 protein is CASSQWGTGTEAFF. As DNA, the CDR3 is TGTGCCAGCAGCCAATGGGGGACAGGGACTGAAGCTTTCTTT.